This record looks at one TCR beta chain sequence and its context. This CDR3 is built from 15 residues. Germline V gene lookup returns CDR1 LNHDA and CDR2 SQIVND (reference sequence). V lost 9 bases and J 2 bases, leaving 18 bases between the germline ends. TCR beta CDR3 region amplification was performed from RNA transcripts. HTBI primers were used for first-round RT-PCR of the TCR CDR3. A single record per CDR3 protein comes from TCRdb applying MiXCR to the multiplex PCR reads. The repertoire holds fewer than 650,000 distinct CDR3 sequences, with 13% to 15% as singletons. This entry is derived from a study of T cells in Graves' hyperthyroidism and ophthalmopathy.

This chain joins TRBV19 and TRBJ2-3, with D perhaps TRBD2 (6 bases). The source is a woman aged 18-29 years with Graves' ophthalmopathy. Sequencing was carried out using blood. CDR3 DNA sequence: TGTGCCAGCACGACTAGTCGCGCAAACACAGATACGCAGTATTTT. Translating it yields CASTTSRANTDTQYF.